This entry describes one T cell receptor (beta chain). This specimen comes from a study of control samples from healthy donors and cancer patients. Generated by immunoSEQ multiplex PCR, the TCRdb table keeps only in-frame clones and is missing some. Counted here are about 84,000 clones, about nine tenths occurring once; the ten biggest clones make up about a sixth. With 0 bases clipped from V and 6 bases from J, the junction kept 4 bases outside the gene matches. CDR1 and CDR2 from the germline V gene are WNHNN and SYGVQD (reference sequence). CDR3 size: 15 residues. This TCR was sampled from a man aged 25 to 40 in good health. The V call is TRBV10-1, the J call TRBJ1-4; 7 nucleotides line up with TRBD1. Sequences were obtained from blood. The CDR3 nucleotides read TGCGCCAGCAGTGAGTCAGGGGGCCCTCATGAAAAACTGTTTTTT. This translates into CASSESGGPHEKLFF.